Below, 26 T cell receptor beta chains from the same sample are listed, as sequenced in a study of PD-1 blockade in classical Hodgkin lymphoma. Each patient's relapse followed autologous stem cell transplantation, and brentuximab vedotin exposure varied. Profiled with immunoSEQ multiplex PCR; TCRdb holds only in-frame clones, not every one. The data hold 45,000 to 50,000 clones, with roughly 75% observed a single time. Material: peripheral blood mononuclear cells (PBMCs), obtained before the second cycle of nivolumab. The receptors derive from a human donor with classical Hodgkin lymphoma.

The rearrangement links TRBV13 to TRBJ1-3; no reliable D call. V was trimmed by 3 bases and J by 1 base, leaving 7 bases between them. This CDR3 has 14 residues. Per germline, CDR1 PRHDT and CDR2 FYEKMQ (reference sequence). The CDR3 is CASSFGRSGNTIYF. In DNA, the CDR3 is TGTGCCAGCAGCTTCGGACGGTCTGGAAACACCATATATTTT.

The chain is built from TRBV2 and TRBJ2-5; TRBD2 aligns across 9 bases. The CDR3 consists of 18 residues. Per germline, CDR1 SNHLY and CDR2 FYNNEI. V lost 0 bases to trimming and J lost 1 base; unmatched junction nucleotides: 9. Written as DNA, the CDR3 is TGTGCCAGCAGTGAAGCGGCCTGGCGGGGGGGGTCCCAAGAGACCCAGTACTTC. Amino acids: CASSEAAWRGGSQETQYF.

The rearrangement links TRBV25-1 to TRBJ2-6; D possibly uses TRBD1 or TRBD2 (5 bases each). CDR1 is MGHDK, CDR2 SYGVNS, per germline. V was pared by 6 bases and J by 2 bases, with 14 bases between. The CDR3 sequence is 16 residues long. CDR3 nucleotides: TGTGCCAGCAGGGGGACCACCCGTCCTGGGGCCAACGTCCTGACTTTC. Its protein is CASRGTTRPGANVLTF.

The genes are TRBV6-1 and TRBJ1-2, with TRBD1 identical over 7 bases. Per germline, CDR1 MNHNS and CDR2 SASEGT. CDR3 length: 19 amino acids. Trimming at V came to 1 base and at J to 4 bases, leaving 18 bases not matched to a gene. The CDR3: CASSEEAAAGTGVVYGYTF. The DNA of the CDR3 is TGTGCCAGCAGTGAAGAAGCGGCGGCCGGAACAGGGGTGGTCTATGGCTACACCTTC.

The rearrangement links TRBV10-3 to TRBJ2-3, with 9 bases identical to TRBD2. The trim removed 6 bases at V and 2 bases at J, leaving 6 bases unmatched. CDR1 is ENHRY and CDR2 is SYGVKD in the germline V gene. This CDR3 is 15 amino acids long. The CDR3 region is CAIRIAGVTTDTQYF. Here the CDR3 DNA reads TGTGCCATCAGAATAGCGGGAGTTACCACAGATACGCAGTATTTT.

The chain combines TRBV19 with TRBJ1-4; no clear D gene. This CDR3 has 15 amino acids. Germline CDR1 reads LNHDA; CDR2 reads SQIVND (reference sequence). Trimming removed 4 bases at V and 8 bases at J, with 17 bases between. CDR3 DNA: TGTGCCAGTAGTACCCGACCTTCAATGGGGGAAAAACTGTTTTTT. Residues: CASSTRPSMGEKLFF.

The chain joins TRBV7-9 to TRBJ2-7, with 9 bases identical to TRBD1. The CDR3 is made up of 14 amino acids. Germline lookup yields CDR1 SEHNR and CDR2 FQNEAQ (reference sequence). With V trimmed by 2 bases and J by 5 bases, 4 bases remained unmatched. The CDR3 coding sequence is TGTGCCAGCAGCTTACCGGGACAGGGCAACGAGCAGTACTTC. As protein: CASSLPGQGNEQYF.

V is TRBV14 and J is TRBJ2-3, with D uncertain. Germline V gene lookup returns CDR1 SGHDN and CDR2 FVKESK. Trimming took 0 bases from V and 0 from J, leaving 10 bases between them. The CDR3 consists of 16 residues. The CDR3 DNA reads as TGTGCCAGCAGCCAAGAACAACTGGACAGCACAGATACGCAGTATTTT. Its translation: CASSQEQLDSTDTQYF.

This clone has only a few counts. The chain combines TRBV6-6 with TRBJ2-7; a possible D gene is TRBD1 (6 bases). Germline CDR1 MNHNY, CDR2 SVGAGI (reference sequence). The CDR3 consists of 13 residues. V was pared by 8 bases and J by 6 bases, with 17 bases between. The DNA of the CDR3 is TGTGCCAGCGCCGTCACAGGGACGGGCGAGCAGTACTTC. It codes for CASAVTGTGEQYF.

This clone was seen just once. This chain joins TRBV7-2 and TRBJ2-5, with 15 bases matching TRBD2. CDR1 is SGHTA and CDR2 is FQGNSA in the germline V gene. The CDR3 spans 18 residues. V shed 5 bases and J 5 bases; nucleotides not matched to a gene: 12. CDR3 residues: CASSRGLAGGPGRETQYF. Written as DNA, the CDR3 is TGTGCCAGCAGCCGAGGACTAGCGGGGGGGCCAGGACGGGAGACCCAGTACTTC. The full variable domain, in which reference TRBV7-2 and TRBJ2-5 provide the parts outside the CDR3, is GAGVSQSPSNKVTEKGKDVELRCDPISGHTALYWYRQSLGQGLEFLIYFQGNSAPDKSGLPSDRFSAERTGGSVSTLTIQRTQQEDSAVYLCASSRGLAGGPGRETQYFGPGTRLLVL.

J is TRBJ2-3 and V is TRBV5-1; 16 positions match TRBD2. After removal of 7 bases from V and 4 bases from J, the junction contained 21 bases not matched to a gene. Germline V gene sequence: CDR1 SGHRS, CDR2 YFSETQ. This CDR3 comprises 21 residues. This CDR3 reads CASGTSTGTSGRVKVPDTQYF. DNA of the CDR3: TGCGCCAGCGGCACCTCTACTGGGACTAGCGGGAGGGTAAAGGTCCCAGATACGCAGTATTTT.

V gene TRBV6-1 combines with J gene TRBJ2-4, with TRBD1 identical over 8 bases. CDR3 size: 14 residues. With 7 bases clipped from V and 6 bases from J, the junction kept 8 bases outside the gene matches. Germline lookup yields CDR1 MNHNS and CDR2 SASEGT. CDR3 nucleotide sequence: TGTGCCAGCATAGAGGACAGGGTCAGAAACATTCAGTACTTC. This gives the protein CASIEDRVRNIQYF.

By its share, this clone is medium-sized. V and J are TRBV19 and TRBJ1-2; 11 bases are shared with TRBD1. The CDR3 covers 13 residues. Germline CDR1 LNHDA, CDR2 SQIVND (reference sequence). J lost 8 bases, V lost 4 bases, and 3 bases had no gene match. The CDR3 DNA reads TGTGCCAGTAGTACCCGGACAGGGGGCGGCTACACCTTC. Its translation is CASSTRTGGGYTF.

The V and J genes are TRBV9 and TRBJ1-4; TRBD1 is a possible D gene (5 bases). This CDR3 comprises 14 residues. Deletions cut 4 bases from V and 6 bases from J, with 13 bases between. Germline values: CDR1 SGDLS, CDR2 YYNGEE. The CDR3 bases are TGTGCCAGCAGCAGGCGGGACGGATATGAAAAACTGTTTTTT. Its protein is CASSRRDGYEKLFF.

This rearrangement joins TRBV5-4 to TRBJ2-7; 12 bases map to TRBD2. The CDR3 sequence is 15 residues long. The V gene's germline CDR1 is SGHNT and CDR2 YYREEE (reference sequence). Germline trimming cut 4 bases from V and 3 bases from J; bases unmatched to any gene: 5. The CDR3 nucleotides read TGTGCCAGCAGCATTAGACTAGCGGGAGTCTACGAGCAGTACTTC. This sequence encodes CASSIRLAGVYEQYF.

This clone has only one observation. The chain employs TRBV4-3 and TRBJ2-3; D remains unclear. Trimming left V 1 base short and J 4 bases short, with 9 bases between. The germline gives CDR1 LGHNA, CDR2 YSLEER. The CDR3 runs 14 residues. In DNA, the CDR3 is TGCGCCAGCAGCCAAGGGGCAGTCTCAGATACGCAGTATTTT. This encodes CASSQGAVSDTQYF.

The CDR3 DNA is TGTGCCAGCAGCGTAGCTACCACTGAAGCTTTCTTT. It translates to CASSVATTEAFF. The chain uses TRBV9 and TRBJ1-1; D unresolved. Trimming took off 0 bases at V and 4 bases at J, with 4 bases between the two ends. Germline CDR1 SGDLS, CDR2 YYNGEE. This CDR3 contains 12 residues.

V usage is TRBV5-1 and J usage is TRBJ2-3; D unresolved. Per germline, CDR1 SGHRS and CDR2 YFSETQ. Trimming stripped 6 bases from V and 0 bases from J, with 8 bases between. The CDR3 runs to 13 residues. The CDR3: CASTHTSTDTQYF. CDR3 DNA sequence: TGCGCCAGCACCCATACTAGCACAGATACGCAGTATTTT.

CDR3 bases: TGTGCCTGGAGAAAAGGGGGCCTATACAATGAGCAGTTCTTC. This codes for CAWRKGGLYNEQFF. This rearrangement joins TRBV30 to TRBJ2-1; 7 bases fit TRBD1. The germline V gene has CDR1 GTSNPN and CDR2 SVGIG (reference sequence). The J segment lost 4 bases and the V segment lost 3 bases, leaving 6 bases of the junction unmatched. CDR3 length: 14 residues.

This chain links TRBV27 with TRBJ2-7, with 8 bases aligning to TRBD2. The CDR3 sequence is 14 residues long. In germline, CDR1 is MNHEY, CDR2 SMNVEV (reference sequence). V trimming: 4 bases; J trimming: 2 bases; junction bases outside the gene matches: 4. CDR3 amino acids: CASSYGLATYEQYF. Here the CDR3 DNA reads TGTGCCAGCAGTTACGGACTAGCAACCTACGAGCAGTACTTC.

The CDR3 nucleotides read TGTGCCAGCAGCTTCTACCCCATTGTTTACAATGAGCAGTTCTTC. Its translation: CASSFYPIVYNEQFF. The gene calls are TRBV7-2 and TRBJ2-1, with D uncertain. The V gene's germline CDR1 is SGHTA and CDR2 FQGNSA. CDR3 length: 15 amino acids. The V end was cut by 3 bases, the J end by 4 bases, with 13 bases between.

The genes are TRBV30 and TRBJ1-5, with TRBD1 matching 7 bases. The CDR3 is made up of 16 amino acids. Looked up from germline, CDR1 is GTSNPN and CDR2 is SVGIG (reference sequence). V trimming: 3 bases; J trimming: 2 bases; junction bases outside the gene matches: 10. CDR3 sequence (DNA): TGTGCCTGGAGCCGAGACAGGGTAACTGGCAATCAGCCCCAGCATTTT. Protein product: CAWSRDRVTGNQPQHF.

The chain combines TRBV5-4 with TRBJ2-1, with D uncertain. The CDR3 sequence is 15 residues long. V dropped 4 bases and J dropped 0 bases, with 11 bases sitting between them. Per germline, CDR1 SGHNT and CDR2 YYREEE (reference sequence). The CDR3 DNA reads TGTGCCAGCAGCCCGCGTAGGGCCTCCTACAATGAGCAGTTCTTC. Protein: CASSPRRASYNEQFF.

The CDR3 sequence: CASSPGPDPPNEQFF. In DNA, the CDR3 is TGTGCCAGCAGCCCGGGACCTGACCCCCCCAATGAGCAGTTCTTC. This sequence joins TRBV5-4 and TRBJ2-1; D could derive from TRBD1 or TRBD2 (5 bases each). The length of the CDR3 is 15 residues. CDR1 and CDR2 from the germline V gene are SGHNT and YYREEE (reference sequence). V lost 4 bases to trimming and J lost 6 bases, with 17 bases between them.

The chain couples TRBV12-5 to TRBJ1-2; 10 nucleotides match TRBD1. V gave up 6 bases and J gave up 5 bases; unmatched junction bases: 6. This CDR3 has 14 amino acids. The V gene's germline CDR1 is LGHNT and CDR2 FRNRAP. The CDR3 coding sequence is TGTGCTAGTGGCTCCGGGACAGGGGTTTATGGCTACACCTTC. Protein product: CASGSGTGVYGYTF.

The chain employs TRBV7-2 and TRBJ2-4; D perhaps matches TRBD2 (5 bases). This CDR3 comprises 17 residues. The germline V gene encodes CDR1 SGHTA and CDR2 FQGNSA. V was shortened by 1 base and J by 0 bases, with 13 bases between the two germline ends. CDR3 sequence (DNA): TGTGCCAGCAGCTTAGTCGTGGGCGGGCTAGCCAAAAACATTCAGTACTTC. Protein: CASSLVVGGLAKNIQYF.